This T cell receptor beta chain was found in a study of blood T cell repertoires in COVID-19. In the study overall: There were acute and convalescent COVID-19 samples, and they came from the United States, Italy and Spain. PBMCs, B-cell-depleted T cells, or T cells provided the cDNA or gDNA that made up the material.

Germline V lookup: CDR1 DFQATT, CDR2 SNEGSKA (reference sequence). The ends were cut back, 6 bases at V and 5 bases at J, with 10 bases in the middle. The CDR3 totals 11 residues. Clones were read by immunoSEQ multiplex PCR, and TCRdb kept only the in-frame ones, dropping some. The data contain 200,000 to 250,000 clones, roughly 80% of them singletons. Sequenced material: peripheral blood. This chain links TRBV20-1 with TRBJ1-2; no firm D call. The clonotype originates from a woman under 30 with acute or convalescent COVID-19. CDR3 DNA: TGCAGTGCGCGCAGGCCGTATGGCTACACCTTC. Translation: CSARRPYGYTF.